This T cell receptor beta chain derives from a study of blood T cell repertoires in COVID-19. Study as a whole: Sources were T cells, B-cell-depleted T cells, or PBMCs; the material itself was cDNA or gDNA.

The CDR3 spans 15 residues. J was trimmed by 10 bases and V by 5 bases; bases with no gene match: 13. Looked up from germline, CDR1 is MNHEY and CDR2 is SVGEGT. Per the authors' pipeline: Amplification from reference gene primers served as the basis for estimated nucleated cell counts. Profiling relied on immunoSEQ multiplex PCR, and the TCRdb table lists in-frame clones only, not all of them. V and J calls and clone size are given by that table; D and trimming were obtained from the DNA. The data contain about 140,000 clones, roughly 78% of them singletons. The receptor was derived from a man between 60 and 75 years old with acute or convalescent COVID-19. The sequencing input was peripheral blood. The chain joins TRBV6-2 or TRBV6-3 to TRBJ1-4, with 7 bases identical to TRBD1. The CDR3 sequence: CASSPGQSLGGKLFF. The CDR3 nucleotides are TGTGCCAGCAGTCCGGGACAGTCGTTAGGTGGAAAACTGTTTTTT.